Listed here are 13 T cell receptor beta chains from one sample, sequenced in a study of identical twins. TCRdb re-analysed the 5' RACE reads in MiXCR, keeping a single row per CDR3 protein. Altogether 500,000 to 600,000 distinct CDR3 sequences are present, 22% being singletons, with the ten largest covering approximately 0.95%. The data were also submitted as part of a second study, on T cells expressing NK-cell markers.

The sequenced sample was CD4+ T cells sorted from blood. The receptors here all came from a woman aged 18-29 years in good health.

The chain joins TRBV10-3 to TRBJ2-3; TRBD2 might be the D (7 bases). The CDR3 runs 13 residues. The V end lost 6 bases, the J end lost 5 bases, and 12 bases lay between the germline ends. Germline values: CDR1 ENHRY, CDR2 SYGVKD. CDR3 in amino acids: CAIRGGAGDTQYF. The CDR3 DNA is TGTGCCATCAGGGGGGGGGCCGGAGATACGCAGTATTTT.

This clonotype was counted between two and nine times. This CDR3 reads CASSLGWKQDTQYF. For the CDR3, the DNA is TGTGCCAGCAGCTTAGGCTGGAAACAAGATACGCAGTATTTT. The chain has TRBV7-9 and TRBJ2-3; no clear D gene. The ends were cut back, 1 base at V and 5 bases at J, with 10 bases in the middle. The CDR3 extends over 14 amino acids. The V gene's germline CDR1 is SEHNR and CDR2 FQNEAQ (reference sequence).

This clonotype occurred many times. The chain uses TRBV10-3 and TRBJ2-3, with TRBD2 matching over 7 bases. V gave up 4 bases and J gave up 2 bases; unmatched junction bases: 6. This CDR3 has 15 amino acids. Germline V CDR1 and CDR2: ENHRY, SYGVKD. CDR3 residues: CAISGGTTHTDTQYF. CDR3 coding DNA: TGTGCCATCAGTGGTGGGACTACCCACACAGATACGCAGTATTTT.

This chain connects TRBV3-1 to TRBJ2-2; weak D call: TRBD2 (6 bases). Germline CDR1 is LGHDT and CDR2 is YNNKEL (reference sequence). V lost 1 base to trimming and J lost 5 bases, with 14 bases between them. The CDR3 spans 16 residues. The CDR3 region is CASSQAPGVVTGELFF. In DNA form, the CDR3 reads TGTGCCAGCAGCCAAGCCCCGGGAGTTGTGACCGGGGAGCTGTTTTTT.

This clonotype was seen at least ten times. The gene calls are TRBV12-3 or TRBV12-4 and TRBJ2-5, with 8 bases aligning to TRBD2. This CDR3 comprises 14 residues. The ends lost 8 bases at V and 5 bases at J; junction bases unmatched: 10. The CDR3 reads CASGTSSFRETQYF. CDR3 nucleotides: TGTGCCAGCGGGACTAGTTCTTTCCGGGAGACCCAGTACTTC.

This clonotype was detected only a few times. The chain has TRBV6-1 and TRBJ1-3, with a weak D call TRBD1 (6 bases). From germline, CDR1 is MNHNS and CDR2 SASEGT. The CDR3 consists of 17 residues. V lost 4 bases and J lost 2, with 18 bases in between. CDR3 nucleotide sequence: TGTGCCAGCAGTGGATATCACAGGGTATCCCCTGGAAACACCATATATTTT. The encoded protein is CASSGYHRVSPGNTIYF.

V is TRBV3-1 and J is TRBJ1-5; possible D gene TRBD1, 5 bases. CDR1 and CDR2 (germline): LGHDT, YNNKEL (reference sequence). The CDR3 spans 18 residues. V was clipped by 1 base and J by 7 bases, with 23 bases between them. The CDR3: CASSQGAGTYTGGQPQHF. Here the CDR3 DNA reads TGTGCCAGCAGCCAAGGTGCAGGGACCTACACGGGAGGGCAGCCCCAGCATTTT.

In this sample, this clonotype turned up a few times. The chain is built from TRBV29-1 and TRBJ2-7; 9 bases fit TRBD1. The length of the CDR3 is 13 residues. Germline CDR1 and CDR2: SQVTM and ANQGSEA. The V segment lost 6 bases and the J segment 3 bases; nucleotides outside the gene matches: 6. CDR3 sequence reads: CSVATGGIYEQYF. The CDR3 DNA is TGCAGCGTCGCCACAGGGGGCATCTACGAGCAGTACTTC.

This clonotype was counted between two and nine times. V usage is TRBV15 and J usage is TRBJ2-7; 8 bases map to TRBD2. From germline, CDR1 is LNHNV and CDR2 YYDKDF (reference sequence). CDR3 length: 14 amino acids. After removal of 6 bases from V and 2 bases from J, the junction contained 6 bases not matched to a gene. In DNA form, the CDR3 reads TGTGCCACCAGTCCGGGACTAGTAACCTACGAGCAGTACTTC. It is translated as CATSPGLVTYEQYF.

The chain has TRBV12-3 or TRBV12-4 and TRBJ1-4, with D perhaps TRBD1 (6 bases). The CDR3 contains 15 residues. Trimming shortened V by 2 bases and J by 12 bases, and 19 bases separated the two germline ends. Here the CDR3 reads CASSLRGGAVGELFF. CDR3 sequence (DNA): TGTGCCAGCAGTTTACGTGGGGGGGCCGTCGGGGAACTGTTTTTT.

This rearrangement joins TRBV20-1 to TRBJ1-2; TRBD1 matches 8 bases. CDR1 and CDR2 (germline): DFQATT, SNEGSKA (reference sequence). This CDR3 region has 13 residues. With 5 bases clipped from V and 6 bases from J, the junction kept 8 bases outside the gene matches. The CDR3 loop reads CSAATGGRDGYTF. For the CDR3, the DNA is TGCAGTGCTGCAACAGGGGGGAGGGATGGCTACACCTTC.

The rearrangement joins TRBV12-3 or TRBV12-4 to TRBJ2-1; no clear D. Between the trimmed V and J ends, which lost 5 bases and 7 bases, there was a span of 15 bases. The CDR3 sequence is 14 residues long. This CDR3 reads CASSRPGVWNEQFF. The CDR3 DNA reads TGTGCCAGCAGTCGCCCCGGCGTTTGGAATGAGCAGTTCTTC.

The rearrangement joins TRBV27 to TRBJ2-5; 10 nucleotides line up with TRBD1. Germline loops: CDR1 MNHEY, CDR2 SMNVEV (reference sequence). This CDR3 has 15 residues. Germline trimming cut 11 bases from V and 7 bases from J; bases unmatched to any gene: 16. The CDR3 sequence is CASSPGTGVLSTQYF. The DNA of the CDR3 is TGTGCCTCCTCTCCAGGGACAGGGGTTTTGTCGACCCAGTACTTC.